This TCR beta chain came from a study of CD8 T cells in Susac syndrome. Study-level information: There were Susac syndrome patients who were therapy-naive at blood draw, others on corticosteroids, and others on intravenous immunoglobulin alone.

V gave up 11 bases and J gave up 1 base, with 11 bases separating them. Per the germline V gene, CDR1 is SNHLY and CDR2 is FYNNEI. The CDR3 is made up of 12 amino acids. Blood CD8+ and CD4+ T cells underwent high-throughput TCR beta sequencing. Under recently defined diagnostic criteria, the patients with Susac syndrome qualified as having definite or probable disease. A quantity of about 0.5 to 1 ug RNA underwent reverse transcription using random hexamers. With immunoSEQ multiplex PCR, TCR beta CDR3 was amplified across 54 Vbeta and 13 Jbeta. One entry per CDR3 protein, called by TCRdb with MiXCR from the immunoSEQ multiplex PCR reads. The sample carries more than 80,000 distinct CDR3 sequences, roughly 94% recorded once.

The TCR comes from a human donor with Susac syndrome. Sequences were obtained from CD8+ T cells from PBMCs. This rearrangement joins TRBV2 to TRBJ1-1; no clear D gene. The CDR3 coding sequence is TGTGCCCACGCCGAAACGAACACTGAAGCTTTCTTT. This encodes CAHAETNTEAFF.